The 29 T cell receptor beta chains reported below all come from one sample, sequenced in a study of shared clonotypes between healthy human individuals (dated by TCRdb to 2020 to 2022). The library was made by the immunoSEQ multiplex PCR assay. What TCRdb holds here is the immuneACCESS table cut down to in-frame rearrangements. Part of the clones is not present; checked against another copy, under half of the missing clones reflect an unresolved V gene, and the others are unexplained. Recorded for this sample are roughly 770,000 clones; about 96% of them occurred a single time. Less than 0.3% of the sample goes to the ten largest clones. CD8 naive samples were CD45RO-negative cells positively selected for CCR7, giving a CD45RA+CCR7+ population that excluded TemRA cells. The sequenced sample consisted of naive CD8+ T cells sorted from blood. The cell subset or site label for this specimen denotes: CD45RA+CCR7+. These TCRs come from a man between 25 and 39 years old in good health.

The chain uses TRBV5-1 and TRBJ2-1; D is unresolved. CDR1 is SGHRS, CDR2 YFSETQ, per germline. The CDR3 is 12 residues long. V lost 4 bases to trimming and J lost 6 bases, with 8 bases between them. The CDR3 here is CASSTYTNEQFF. The DNA for the CDR3 is TGCGCCAGCAGCACTTATACCAATGAGCAGTTCTTC.

CDR3 region: CASSLAASGREQFF. The CDR3 DNA is TGTGCCAGCAGCTTAGCGGCTAGCGGGAGGGAGCAGTTCTTC. The V and J genes are TRBV7-6 and TRBJ2-1; 11 bases match TRBD2. Germline V gene data show CDR1 as SGHVS and CDR2 as FNYEAQ. V was pared by 0 bases and J by 10 bases, with 2 bases of the junction left unmatched. The CDR3 is made up of 14 amino acids. Using reference TRBV7-6 and TRBJ2-1 for the parts outside the CDR3, the full variable domain is GAGVSQSPRYKVTKRGQDVALRCDPISGHVSLYWYRQALGQGPEFLTYFNYEAQQDKSGLPNDRFSAERPEGSISTLTIQRTEQRDSAMYRCASSLAASGREQFFGPGTRLTVL.

J is TRBJ2-2 and V is TRBV28; maybe TRBD1 (6 bases). The V gene lost 6 bases and the J gene lost 5 bases, with 22 bases spanning the gap. Germline-derived CDR1 and CDR2 are MDHEN and SYDVKM. This CDR3 is 17 amino acids long. In nucleotides, the CDR3 is TGTGCCAGCAGAGAACGGACAGAGCCTAGGTGGACCGGGGAGCTGTTTTTT. Its translation: CASRERTEPRWTGELFF.

The rearrangement links TRBV19 to TRBJ2-7, with 7 nucleotides matching TRBD1. CDR3 length: 14 amino acids. Germline loops: CDR1 LNHDA, CDR2 SQIVND (reference sequence). V lost 4 bases to trimming and J lost 6 bases; unmatched junction nucleotides: 9. The CDR3 DNA is TGTGCCAGTAGTACTCAGGGGGACGAGGGCGAGCAGTACTTC. Residues: CASSTQGDEGEQYF.

The chain recombines TRBV19 with TRBJ1-1; the match to TRBD1 covers 8 bases. Losses at the gene ends were 7 bases for V and 11 bases for J; bases not matched to a gene: 12. This CDR3 is 13 amino acids long. CDR1 is LNHDA, CDR2 SQIVND, per germline (reference sequence). The CDR3 bases are TGTGCCAGTACCCTCGGGACAGGTGCCAATGCTTTCTTT. It specifies CASTLGTGANAFF. Filled out from reference TRBV19 and TRBJ1-1, the complete variable domain reads DGGITQSPKYLFRKEGQNVTLSCEQNLNHDAMYWYRQDPGQGLRLIYYSQIVNDFQKGDIAEGYSVSREKKESFPLTVTSAQKNPTAFYLCASTLGTGANAFFGQGTRLTVV.

The rearrangement joins TRBV27 to TRBJ2-7; a weak D match, TRBD2 (5 bases). The CDR3 extends over 13 amino acids. Trimming left V 7 bases short and J 2 bases short, with 12 bases between. The germline V gene encodes CDR1 MNHEY and CDR2 SMNVEV (reference sequence). CDR3 coding DNA: TGTGCCAGCATGGGAGAGCCTACCTACGAGCAGTACTTC. Its translation: CASMGEPTYEQYF.

Only one count was recorded for this clone. This chain joins TRBV10-2 and TRBJ1-1; D call uncertain. V was shortened by 2 bases and J by 0 bases, with 7 bases between the two germline ends. This CDR3 region has 14 residues. Germline V gene data show CDR1 as WSHSY and CDR2 as SAAADI. The CDR3 is CASSETVMNTEAFF. The CDR3 region has the DNA TGCGCCAGCAGTGAGACAGTGATGAACACTGAAGCTTTCTTT.

The CDR3 is CASSFPAGARQETQYF. The CDR3 DNA sequence: TGTGCCAGCAGCTTCCCAGCGGGAGCCCGTCAAGAGACCCAGTACTTC. The J gene is TRBJ2-5, the V gene TRBV7-2; 8 bases fit TRBD2. CDR1 and CDR2 from the germline V gene are SGHTA and FQGNSA. J gave up 2 bases and V 3 bases, and 8 bases lay outside the gene matches. The CDR3 has 16 residues.

The chain is built from TRBV29-1 and TRBJ2-7, with 7 bases aligning to TRBD1. CDR1 is SQVTM, CDR2 ANQGSEA, per germline. V lost 6 bases, J lost 2 bases, and 7 bases stayed unmatched. This CDR3 region has 13 residues. CDR3 DNA: TGCAGCGTGGAACAGGGGACCACCTACGAGCAGTACTTC. Encoded protein: CSVEQGTTYEQYF.

V and J are TRBV30 and TRBJ1-1; unclear D gene. This CDR3 is 10 amino acids long. Germline values: CDR1 GTSNPN, CDR2 SVGIG (reference sequence). V lost 2 bases and J 8 bases, leaving 6 bases between the germline ends. CDR3 DNA: TGTGCCTGGAGTAAGAGGGAAGCTTTCTTT. This translates into CAWSKREAFF.

The chain is built from TRBV7-9 and TRBJ2-7; D unresolved. The V gene lost 3 bases and the J gene lost 2 bases, with 8 bases spanning the gap. Germline V lookup: CDR1 SEHNR, CDR2 FQNEAQ (reference sequence). This CDR3 has 13 residues. The DNA for the CDR3 is TGTGCCAGCAGCTTCGACGGAGCCTACGAGCAGTACTTC. Translating gives CASSFDGAYEQYF.

The gene calls are TRBV5-6 and TRBJ2-7, with 7 positions matching TRBD1. The CDR3 is made up of 13 amino acids. Per the germline V gene, CDR1 is SGHDT and CDR2 is YYEEEE. V shed 5 bases, J shed 2 bases, and the junction held 4 bases outside the gene matches. The CDR3 nucleotides are TGTGCCAGCAGGATGACAGGGACCTACGAGCAGTACTTC. Protein product: CASRMTGTYEQYF.

The V gene is TRBV7-9, the J gene TRBJ1-2; no firm D call. The CDR3 extends over 15 amino acids. Trimming took 1 base from V and 2 from J, leaving 11 bases between them. The germline CDR1 and CDR2 sequences are SEHNR and FQNEAQ (reference sequence). CDR3 nucleotides: TGTGCCAGCAGCTTAGTACTTCGCGGGAACTATGGCTACACCTTC. Amino acids: CASSLVLRGNYGYTF.

This clone was picked up one time. This chain links TRBV2 with TRBJ2-3; D may be TRBD2 (6 bases). Germline V gene lookup returns CDR1 SNHLY and CDR2 FYNNEI. V shed 6 bases and J shed 0 bases, with 13 bases lying between them. The CDR3 consists of 15 residues. The CDR3 nucleotides are TGTGCCAGCAGAGGGACTGCCGTAAGCACAGATACGCAGTATTTT. Its translation: CASRGTAVSTDTQYF.

The CDR3 protein is CASSYSGAYYGYTF. The CDR3 DNA sequence: TGTGCCAGCAGTTATAGTGGGGCTTACTATGGCTACACCTTC. This chain uses TRBV6-5 with TRBJ1-2, with TRBD1 as a possible D gene (5 bases). Germline V CDR1 and CDR2: MNHEY, SVGAGI. V was shortened by 3 bases and J by 3 bases, with 11 bases between the two germline ends. The CDR3 consists of 14 residues.

The V gene is TRBV29-1, the J gene TRBJ2-1; 7 bases are shared with TRBD2. The CDR3 runs 19 residues. The germline gives CDR1 SQVTM, CDR2 ANQGSEA. The J segment lost 0 bases and the V segment lost 0 bases, leaving 14 bases of the junction unmatched. The CDR3: CSVEDLASGRISSYNEQFF. CDR3 in DNA: TGCAGCGTTGAAGATTTGGCTAGCGGTCGAATCAGCTCCTACAATGAGCAGTTCTTC.

V is TRBV6-5 and J is TRBJ2-1; D might be TRBD2 (5 bases). The V end lost 6 bases, the J end lost 9 bases, and 15 bases lay between the germline ends. The CDR3 has 13 amino acids. Germline lookup yields CDR1 MNHEY and CDR2 SVGAGI. CDR3 loop: CASSTPSPGEQFF. The DNA of the CDR3 is TGTGCCAGCAGCACACCTAGCCCCGGTGAGCAGTTCTTC.

The chain carries TRBV27 and TRBJ2-7; a weak D match, TRBD2 (5 bases). Trimming took 6 bases from V and 3 from J, leaving 12 bases between them. The V gene's germline CDR1 is MNHEY and CDR2 SMNVEV (reference sequence). CDR3 size: 13 residues. This chain's CDR3 is CASRWGENYEQYF. In nucleotides, the CDR3 is TGTGCCAGCAGATGGGGAGAGAACTACGAGCAGTACTTC.

The rearrangement joins TRBV6-5 to TRBJ1-5; perhaps TRBD1 as D (5 bases). Germline V gene sequence: CDR1 MNHEY, CDR2 SVGAGI. V was shortened by 0 bases and J by 10 bases, with 19 bases between the two germline ends. The CDR3 extends over 16 amino acids. CDR3 protein: CASSYSIPRGDFPQHF. CDR3 nucleotide sequence: TGTGCCAGCAGTTACTCGATACCTAGGGGAGACTTCCCCCAGCATTTT.

The chain links TRBV4-1 to TRBJ2-7; the D gene is possibly TRBD2 (5 bases). The germline V gene encodes CDR1 MGHRA and CDR2 YSYEKL. The CDR3 loop spans 13 amino acids. V lost 4 bases to trimming and J lost 2 bases, with 9 bases between them. CDR3 sequence: CASSPRGPYEQYF. Written as DNA, the CDR3 is TGCGCCAGCAGCCCCCGGGGTCCCTACGAGCAGTACTTC.

J is TRBJ2-1 and V is TRBV6-5; 12 nucleotides align to TRBD2. This CDR3 has 15 amino acids. CDR1 MNHEY and CDR2 SVGAGI come from the germline V gene. Losses at the gene ends were 6 bases for V and 2 bases for J; bases not matched to a gene: 2. Here the CDR3 reads CASRTSGSAYNEQFF. CDR3 coding DNA: TGTGCCAGCAGGACTAGCGGGAGCGCCTACAATGAGCAGTTCTTC.

This chain uses TRBV14 with TRBJ2-3; D not certain. The germline V gene has CDR1 SGHDN and CDR2 FVKESK. The CDR3 length is 13 residues. V dropped 3 bases and J dropped 4 bases, with 8 bases sitting between them. CDR3 protein: CASSHLSADTQYF. CDR3 bases: TGTGCCAGCAGCCATCTCTCGGCAGATACGCAGTATTTT. The full variable domain, in which reference TRBV14 and TRBJ2-3 provide the parts outside the CDR3, is EAGVTQFPSHSVIEKGQTVTLRCDPISGHDNLYWYRRVMGKEIKFLLHFVKESKQDESGMPNNRFLAERTGGTYSTLKVQPAELEDSGVYFCASSHLSADTQYFGPGTRLTVL.

This chain links TRBV4-3 with TRBJ2-1; tentative D call: TRBD1 (6 bases). The CDR3 loop spans 18 amino acids. V was clipped by 0 bases and J by 4 bases, with 19 bases between them. Germline V lookup: CDR1 LGHNA, CDR2 YSLEER. The CDR3 coding sequence is TGCGCCAGCAGCCAAGATGTACCTACCGGGACACTTTACAATGAGCAGTTCTTC. It specifies CASSQDVPTGTLYNEQFF.

This rearrangement joins TRBV5-4 to TRBJ2-7, with a possible D match to TRBD2 (6 bases). This CDR3 has 15 amino acids. Between the trimmed V and J ends, which lost 5 bases and 5 bases, there was a span of 20 bases. Germline V CDR1 and CDR2: SGHNT, YYREEE (reference sequence). The chain's CDR3 is CASSKEPGPSDEQYF. DNA of the CDR3: TGTGCCAGCAGTAAAGAACCGGGGCCTAGCGACGAGCAGTACTTC.

The chain combines TRBV27 with TRBJ2-7, with TRBD2 identical over 13 bases. This CDR3 comprises 14 residues. Germline V lookup: CDR1 MNHEY, CDR2 SMNVEV (reference sequence). V dropped 4 bases and J dropped 7; count of bases not matched to a gene: 4. This chain's CDR3 is CASSWTSGSEEQYF. The CDR3 DNA follows: TGTGCCAGCAGTTGGACTAGCGGGAGTGAAGAGCAGTACTTC.

This chain joins TRBV28 and TRBJ2-7; TRBD2 aligns across 7 bases. Trimming took 3 bases from V and 5 from J; bases not matched to a gene: 13. This CDR3 contains 16 residues. Per germline, CDR1 MDHEN and CDR2 SYDVKM. Here the CDR3 DNA reads TGTGCCAGCAGTTTTCCAGGGAGGGAAGTTAAGGACGAGCAGTACTTC. It yields the protein CASSFPGREVKDEQYF.

The chain has TRBV9 and TRBJ2-6; no definite D call. CDR3 length: 13 residues. Germline values: CDR1 SGDLS, CDR2 YYNGEE. V was shortened by 7 bases and J by 0 bases, with 5 bases between the two germline ends. CDR3 in DNA: TGTGCCAGCGCAGGCTCTGGGGCCAACGTCCTGACTTTC. Encoded protein: CASAGSGANVLTF.

The V call is TRBV6-5, the J call TRBJ2-5; D unclear. V dropped 2 bases and J dropped 4 bases, with 8 bases sitting between them. The germline V gene encodes CDR1 MNHEY and CDR2 SVGAGI. CDR3 length: 13 residues. CDR3 nucleotide sequence: TGTGCCAGCAGTTACGGAGTCGGAGAGACCCAGTACTTC. Protein sequence: CASSYGVGETQYF.

The V gene is TRBV27, the J gene TRBJ2-6; perhaps TRBD1 as D (6 bases). The V gene's germline CDR1 is MNHEY and CDR2 SMNVEV (reference sequence). Trimming pared 6 bases from V and 0 bases from J, leaving 21 bases between. The CDR3 totals 19 residues. CDR3 nucleotide sequence: TGTGCCAGCAGACCCTTAGGAGGACAGAACCACTCTGGGGCCAACGTCCTGACTTTC. It yields the protein CASRPLGGQNHSGANVLTF. Filled out from reference TRBV27 and TRBJ2-6, the complete variable domain reads EAQVTQNPRYLITVTGKKLTVTCSQNMNHEYMSWYRQDPGLGLRQIYYSMNVEVTDKGDVPEGYKVSRKEKRNFPLILESPSPNQTSLYFCASRPLGGQNHSGANVLTFGAGSRLTVL.